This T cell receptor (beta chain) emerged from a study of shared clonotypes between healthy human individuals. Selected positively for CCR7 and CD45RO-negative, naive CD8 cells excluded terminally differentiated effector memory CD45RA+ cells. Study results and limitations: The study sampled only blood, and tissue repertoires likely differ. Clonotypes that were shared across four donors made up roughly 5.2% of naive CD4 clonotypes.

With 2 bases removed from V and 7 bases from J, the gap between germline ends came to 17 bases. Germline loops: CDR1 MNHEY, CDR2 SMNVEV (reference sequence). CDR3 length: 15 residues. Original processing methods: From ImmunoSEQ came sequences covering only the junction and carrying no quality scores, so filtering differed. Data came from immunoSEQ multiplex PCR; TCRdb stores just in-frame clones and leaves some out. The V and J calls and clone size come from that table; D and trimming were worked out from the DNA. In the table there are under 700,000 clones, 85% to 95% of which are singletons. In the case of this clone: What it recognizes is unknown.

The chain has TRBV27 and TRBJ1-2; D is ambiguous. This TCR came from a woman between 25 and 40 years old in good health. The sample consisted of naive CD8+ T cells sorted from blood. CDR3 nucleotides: TGTGCCAGCAGTTTAGCAGGCGGCTCTCATGGTGGCTACACCTTC. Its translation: CASSLAGGSHGGYTF.